The 30 T cell receptor beta chains presented below share a single source sample, sequenced in a study of blood T cell repertoires in COVID-19. The data were produced by immunoSEQ multiplex PCR, yet TCRdb's version contains in-frame clones alone and is incomplete. The sample records some 150,000 clones, over 75% being singletons. Sequencing used peripheral blood. The receptors come from a man between 60 and 70 years old with COVID-19, enrolled during active disease.

V and J are TRBV28 and TRBJ1-1; the match to TRBD1 covers 8 bases. The CDR3 spans 13 residues. Germline assignment: CDR1 MDHEN and CDR2 SYDVKM. J gave up 4 bases and V 5 bases, and 3 bases lay outside the gene matches. The CDR3 reads CASSPRGRTEAFF. The CDR3 DNA sequence: TGTGCCAGCAGTCCCAGGGGGCGCACTGAAGCTTTCTTT. The whole variable domain, remainder taken from reference TRBV28 and TRBJ1-1, is DVKVTQSSRYLVKRTGEKVFLECVQDMDHENMFWYRQDPGLGLRLIYFSYDVKMKEKGDIPEGYSVSREKKERFSLILESASTNQTSMYLCASSPRGRTEAFFGQGTRLTVV.

This clone has just a few counts. The gene calls are TRBV28 and TRBJ1-3, with D possibly being TRBD1 (5 bases). Germline CDR1 and CDR2: MDHEN and SYDVKM. The V gene lost 6 bases and the J gene lost 0 bases, with 18 bases spanning the gap. The CDR3 totals 17 residues. The CDR3: CASSSTSGGFSGNTIYF. In DNA form, the CDR3 reads TGTGCCAGCAGCTCTACCAGCGGGGGGTTCTCTGGAAACACCATATATTTT.

The chain couples TRBV6-6 to TRBJ2-7; D is perhaps TRBD2 (6 bases). V was trimmed by 0 bases and J by 6 bases, leaving 18 bases between them. The CDR3 has 16 amino acids. Germline V lookup: CDR1 MNHNY, CDR2 SVGAGI (reference sequence). The CDR3, as DNA: TGTGCCAGCAGTTACTCGGGGGGTATTGCATCGAGCGAGCAGTACTTC. Translated, it gives CASSYSGGIASSEQYF.

This clone was seen more than once but under ten times. The chain recombines TRBV7-2 with TRBJ1-1; 9 positions agree with TRBD1. V lost 4 bases to trimming and J lost 5 bases; unmatched junction nucleotides: 8. The CDR3 sequence is 15 residues long. Germline V gene sequence: CDR1 SGHTA, CDR2 FQGNSA. CDR3 amino acids: CASSSLDRGGTEAFF. The CDR3 DNA is TGTGCCAGCAGCTCCCTGGACAGGGGAGGGACTGAAGCTTTCTTT.

The chain combines TRBV7-2 with TRBJ2-1, with D possibly being TRBD2 (6 bases). This CDR3 contains 13 residues. Germline CDR1 and CDR2: SGHTA and FQGNSA. With 5 bases removed from V and 12 bases from J, the gap between germline ends came to 17 bases. For the CDR3, the DNA is TGTGCCAGCAGCCTCTCCCCGGGACTCAGGCAGTTCTTC. Residues: CASSLSPGLRQFF.

This chain joins TRBV28 and TRBJ1-5; 7 bases map to TRBD1. With 5 bases clipped from V and 4 bases from J, the junction kept 8 bases outside the gene matches. Germline V gene lookup returns CDR1 MDHEN and CDR2 SYDVKM. The CDR3 is 15 residues long. CDR3 sequence: CASSISNRGNQPQHF. The CDR3 DNA reads TGTGCCAGCAGTATATCAAACAGGGGAAATCAGCCCCAGCATTTT.

The chain carries TRBV24-1 and TRBJ2-3; D perhaps matches TRBD1 (6 bases). Looked up from germline, CDR1 is KGHDR and CDR2 is SFDVKD. The ends were cut back, 10 bases at V and 2 bases at J, with 12 bases in the middle. The CDR3 has 13 amino acids. CDR3 residues: CATGRGLTDTQYF. The CDR3 DNA sequence: TGTGCCACGGGCAGGGGCCTCACAGATACGCAGTATTTT.

The rearrangement joins TRBV28 to TRBJ1-5, with TRBD1 as a possible D gene (5 bases). Germline-derived CDR1 and CDR2 are MDHEN and SYDVKM. This CDR3 spans 15 amino acids. V shed 8 bases and J shed 6 bases, with 20 bases lying between them. The CDR3 spells CASFSPGQGIQPQHF. CDR3 DNA sequence: TGTGCCAGCTTTTCTCCGGGCCAGGGTATTCAGCCCCAGCATTTT.

This chain links TRBV18 with TRBJ2-2; D may be TRBD1 (7 bases). With 3 bases removed from V and 5 bases from J, the gap between germline ends came to 13 bases. Germline CDR1 is KGHSH and CDR2 is LQKENI. This CDR3 contains 15 residues. CDR3 sequence reads: CASSPMTGRTGELFF. The CDR3 coding sequence is TGTGCCAGCTCACCCATGACAGGGAGGACCGGGGAGCTGTTTTTT.

J is TRBJ1-2 and V is TRBV19; TRBD1 matches 12 bases. J was trimmed by 8 bases and V by 10 bases; bases with no gene match: 11. CDR1 is LNHDA and CDR2 is SQIVND in the germline V gene (reference sequence). The CDR3 spans 14 residues. The CDR3 nucleotides are TGTGCCACCTCCGCGGGACAGGGGGCGCGGGGCTACACCTTC. Protein product: CATSAGQGARGYTF.

The V and J genes are TRBV5-6 and TRBJ1-5; 9 positions match TRBD1. CDR1 is SGHDT, CDR2 YYEEEE, per germline. V shed 4 bases and J 4 bases; nucleotides not matched to a gene: 9. The CDR3 is 16 residues long. The CDR3 DNA reads as TGTGCCAGCAGCCTGTTTGCCGGGACAGGGAATCAGCCCCAGCATTTT. Translation: CASSLFAGTGNQPQHF. Complete variable domain (other parts from reference TRBV5-6 and TRBJ1-5): DAGVTQSPTHLIKTRGQQVTLRCSPKSGHDTVSWYQQALGQGPQFIFQYYEEEERQRGNFPDRFSGHQFPNYSSELNVNALLLGDSALYLCASSLFAGTGNQPQHFGDGTRLSIL.

The chain employs TRBV11-3 and TRBJ1-4; 9 bases are shared with TRBD1. The CDR3 sequence is 17 residues long. Unmatched junction bases numbered 9, after V lost 4 bases and J lost 3 bases. The germline gives CDR1 SGHNT, CDR2 YENEEA. The CDR3 protein is CASSYGGTGTSNEKLFF. The DNA for the CDR3 is TGTGCCAGCAGCTACGGCGGGACAGGGACCTCTAATGAAAAACTGTTTTTT.

The CDR3 DNA reads TGTGCCAGCCTAGGCCCGGCAGGGGTCGACGAGCAGTACTTC. Its translation is CASLGPAGVDEQYF. The J gene is TRBJ2-7, the V gene TRBV7-9, with a possible D match to TRBD1 (6 bases). V was trimmed by 8 bases and J by 5 bases, leaving 19 bases between them. This CDR3 contains 14 residues. The V gene's germline CDR1 is SEHNR and CDR2 FQNEAQ (reference sequence).

The CDR3 bases are TGTGCCAGCAGTTCGGGTCGGGGTAATGAAAAACTGTTTTTT. Protein product: CASSSGRGNEKLFF. This sequence joins TRBV28 and TRBJ1-4; D is unresolved. Germline V lookup: CDR1 MDHEN, CDR2 SYDVKM. Trimming left V 4 bases short and J 4 bases short, with 10 bases between. There are 14 residues in the CDR3.

The chain is built from TRBV7-2 and TRBJ1-3; D call uncertain. CDR1 is SGHTA, CDR2 FQGNSA, per germline. The CDR3 runs to 13 residues. The V and J ends lost 8 bases and 3 bases respectively, with 11 bases between them. The CDR3 DNA is TGTGCCAGCCGGGGAGGTTTTGGAAACACCATATATTTT. Amino acids: CASRGGFGNTIYF. The whole variable domain, filled in from reference TRBV7-2 and TRBJ1-3, reads GAGVSQSPSNKVTEKGKDVELRCDPISGHTALYWYRQSLGQGLEFLIYFQGNSAPDKSGLPSDRFSAERTGGSVSTLTIQRTQQEDSAVYLCASRGGFGNTIYFGEGSWLTVV.

This chain uses TRBV11-2 with TRBJ1-1; 9 positions agree with TRBD1. Germline lookup yields CDR1 SGHAT and CDR2 FQNNGV. V was pared by 6 bases and J by 5 bases, with 7 bases of the junction left unmatched. This CDR3 region has 14 residues. This CDR3 reads CASSRGQGGTEAFF. The CDR3 DNA reads TGTGCCAGCAGTAGGGGACAGGGAGGAACTGAAGCTTTCTTT.

V gene TRBV5-1 combines with J gene TRBJ2-1; 8 nucleotides align to TRBD1. After removal of 4 bases from V and 8 bases from J, the junction contained 8 bases not matched to a gene. CDR3 length: 14 residues. Germline CDR1 is SGHRS and CDR2 is YFSETQ. The CDR3 protein is CASSPGQATDEQFF. CDR3 nucleotides: TGCGCCAGCAGCCCGGGACAGGCCACCGATGAGCAGTTCTTC.

V is TRBV7-2 and J is TRBJ2-1; the match to TRBD2 covers 9 bases. The V segment lost 5 bases and the J segment 4 bases; nucleotides outside the gene matches: 6. From germline, CDR1 is SGHTA and CDR2 FQGNSA. The CDR3 has 15 residues. The DNA for the CDR3 is TGTGCCAGCAGCGCGAGCGGGGGGTCTTACAATGAGCAGTTCTTC. This translates into CASSASGGSYNEQFF.

In its sample, this clone was seen once. V and J are TRBV6-2 or TRBV6-3 and TRBJ1-1, with D tentatively TRBD1 (6 bases). Germline assignment: CDR1 MNHEY and CDR2 SVGEGT. V was clipped by 6 bases and J by 3 bases, with 20 bases between them. The CDR3 loop spans 16 amino acids. CDR3 coding DNA: TGTGCCAGCAGCTCGACGTTTGGAGGGGGGGACACTGAAGCTTTCTTT. Amino acids: CASSSTFGGGDTEAFF.

V and J are TRBV19 and TRBJ2-2, with 7 bases matching TRBD2. There are 18 residues in the CDR3. CDR1 is LNHDA, CDR2 SQIVND, per germline (reference sequence). V lost 6 bases to trimming and J lost 4 bases; unmatched junction nucleotides: 17. The CDR3: CASSTPYVGGRSTGELFF. DNA of the CDR3: TGTGCCAGTAGCACTCCCTACGTCGGGGGGAGAAGCACCGGGGAGCTGTTTTTT.

This clone was seen a single time. This chain uses TRBV5-4 with TRBJ2-5, with 8 bases fitting TRBD2. There are 13 residues in the CDR3. J gave up 5 bases and V 1 base, and 1 base lay outside the gene matches. Germline CDR1 is SGHNT and CDR2 is YYREEE (reference sequence). CDR3 in amino acids: CASSLTSGETQYF. The DNA of the CDR3 is TGTGCCAGCAGCTTGACTAGCGGTGAGACCCAGTACTTC.

V usage is TRBV10-3 and J usage is TRBJ1-1, with a possible D match to TRBD1 (5 bases). V was cut by 4 bases and J by 3 bases, with 12 bases left in between. CDR3 length equals 14 residues. Germline V gene sequence: CDR1 ENHRY, CDR2 SYGVKD. The CDR3: CAISAGYPDTEAFF. The CDR3, as DNA: TGTGCCATCAGTGCAGGGTACCCGGACACTGAAGCTTTCTTT.

The V gene is TRBV4-3, the J gene TRBJ1-3, with 7 bases identical to TRBD1. The length of the CDR3 is 15 residues. The junction had 6 bases not matched to a gene; V was cut back by 4 bases and J by 3 bases. Germline V gene sequence: CDR1 LGHNA, CDR2 YSLEER. This CDR3 reads CASSRTGTDGNTIYF. The DNA for the CDR3 is TGCGCCAGCAGCCGAACCGGGACAGATGGAAACACCATATATTTT.

The table lists this clone with a count of one. The chain has TRBV19 and TRBJ2-3; D call uncertain. Looked up from germline, CDR1 is LNHDA and CDR2 is SQIVND (reference sequence). This CDR3 region has 13 residues. V lost 7 bases, J lost 6 bases, and 14 bases lay in between. CDR3 coding DNA: TGTGCCAGTACCGACGGATTCGGGGATACGCAGTATTTT. It translates to CASTDGFGDTQYF. Drawing the rest from reference TRBV19 and TRBJ2-3, the complete variable domain is DGGITQSPKYLFRKEGQNVTLSCEQNLNHDAMYWYRQDPGQGLRLIYYSQIVNDFQKGDIAEGYSVSREKKESFPLTVTSAQKNPTAFYLCASTDGFGDTQYFGPGTRLTVL.

V gene TRBV29-1 combines with J gene TRBJ2-4; 10 positions agree with TRBD1. J lost 1 base, V lost 6 bases, and 3 bases had no gene match. Per the germline V gene, CDR1 is SQVTM and CDR2 is ANQGSEA. This CDR3 is 14 amino acids long. The CDR3 spells CSVGQGVAKNIQYF. Here the CDR3 DNA reads TGCAGCGTCGGACAGGGGGTGGCCAAAAACATTCAGTACTTC.

The CDR3 bases are TGTGCCTGGAGCGGAGGAGGGCCTACGCAGTATTTT. This translates into CAWSGGGPTQYF. The chain is built from TRBV30 and TRBJ2-3; D might be TRBD2 (6 bases). The V end was cut by 3 bases, the J end by 8 bases, with 12 bases between. The germline gives CDR1 GTSNPN, CDR2 SVGIG (reference sequence). The CDR3 has 12 amino acids. The variable domain in full, with the rest retrieved from reference TRBV30 and TRBJ2-3, is SQTIHQWPATLVQPVGSPLSLECTVEGTSNPNLYWYRQAAGRGLQLLFYSVGIGQISSEVPQNLSASRPQDRQFILSSKKLLLSDSGFYLCAWSGGGPTQYFGPGTRLTVL.

The chain carries TRBV10-3 and TRBJ1-3, with D possibly matching TRBD1 (6 bases). Trimming removed 0 bases at V and 3 bases at J, with 9 bases between. The CDR3 loop spans 15 amino acids. Germline V lookup: CDR1 ENHRY, CDR2 SYGVKD. Here the CDR3 reads CAISESGGFGNTIYF. The DNA for the CDR3 is TGTGCCATCAGTGAGTCAGGGGGATTTGGAAACACCATATATTTT.

V gene TRBV5-1 combines with J gene TRBJ2-7; possibly TRBD1 for D (6 bases). V was pared by 4 bases and J by 2 bases, with 13 bases between. The CDR3 runs to 14 residues. Germline V lookup: CDR1 SGHRS, CDR2 YFSETQ. CDR3 residues: CASSLDGTTYEQYF. DNA for the CDR3: TGCGCCAGCAGCCTTGACGGGACAACCTACGAGCAGTACTTC. The full variable domain, with the rest looked up from reference TRBV5-1 and TRBJ2-7, is KAGVTQTPRYLIKTRGQQVTLSCSPISGHRSVSWYQQTPGQGLQFLFEYFSETQRNKGNFPGRFSGRQFSNSRSEMNVSTLELGDSALYLCASSLDGTTYEQYFGPGTRLTVT.

This chain uses TRBV18 with TRBJ2-1, with D possibly TRBD2 on 6 matching bases. CDR1 KGHSH and CDR2 LQKENI come from the germline V gene. The V and J ends lost 3 bases and 4 bases respectively, with 19 bases between them. The CDR3 runs 17 residues. The CDR3 bases are TGTGCCAGCTCACCTCCCTTTGCGGGAAAAGATTACAATGAGCAGTTCTTC. It translates to CASSPPFAGKDYNEQFF.

In its sample, this clone was seen a few times. V and J are TRBV3-1 (or the pseudogene TRBV3-2) and TRBJ2-2; tentative D call: TRBD1 (5 bases). This CDR3 region has 14 residues. CDR1 and CDR2 from the germline V gene are LGHDT and YNNKEL (reference sequence). V lost 5 bases and J 9 bases, leaving 16 bases between the germline ends. The CDR3 region has the DNA TGTGCCAGCAGCTCAGGGATGTTGGGGCGGGAGCTGTTTTTT. As protein: CASSSGMLGRELFF.